This T cell receptor (beta chain) was observed in a study of shared clonotypes between healthy human individuals. TCRdb keeps only in-frame clones here, not all; method: immunoSEQ multiplex PCR. The sample records around 2,000,000 clones, 85% to 95% being singletons. The CDR3 is made up of 14 amino acids. Germline V gene lookup returns CDR1 SGDLS and CDR2 YYNGEE. Trimming cost V 3 bases and J 3 bases, with 9 bases left between them. The study enrolled healthy HIV-negative adults without recent acute infections or vaccinations as donors. The CD4+ fraction was divided into a CD45RA+ naive subset and a CD45RA-negative memory subset.

The source of this sequence is a man in his late teens or twenties in good health. Sequencing was performed on naive CD4+ T cells sorted from blood. Regarding subset: CD45RA+ positively selected. V and J are TRBV9 and TRBJ2-2; D is ambiguous. CDR3 residues: CASSEEPYTGELFF. In nucleotides, the CDR3 is TGTGCCAGCAGCGAGGAGCCCTACACCGGGGAGCTGTTTTTT.